In its sample, the clone carrying this TCR beta chain was seen many times. Its antigen is undetermined. The entry originates in a study of response to subunit inactivated influenza vaccine. TCRdb independently ran MiXCR on the RT-PCR reads; one entry per CDR3 protein. This sample has 650,000 to 850,000 distinct CDR3 sequences, with more than 11% found just once. General study points: The authors suggested that few new T cells are recruited per seasonal influenza vaccination.

The TCR was taken from a man aged 45 to 65 who received an inactivated influenza vaccine. Sequenced here: PBMCs from blood, sampled 14 to 15 days before vaccination.

The CDR3 spells CAISEWTGKPQHF. The CDR3 bases are TGTGCCATCAGTGAGTGGACAGGGAAGCCCCAGCATTTT. The rearrangement links TRBV10-3 to TRBJ1-5, with TRBD1 matching over 8 bases. Looked up from germline, CDR1 is ENHRY and CDR2 is SYGVKD. The CDR3 is 13 residues long. V gave up 1 base and J gave up 8 bases; unmatched junction bases: 1.